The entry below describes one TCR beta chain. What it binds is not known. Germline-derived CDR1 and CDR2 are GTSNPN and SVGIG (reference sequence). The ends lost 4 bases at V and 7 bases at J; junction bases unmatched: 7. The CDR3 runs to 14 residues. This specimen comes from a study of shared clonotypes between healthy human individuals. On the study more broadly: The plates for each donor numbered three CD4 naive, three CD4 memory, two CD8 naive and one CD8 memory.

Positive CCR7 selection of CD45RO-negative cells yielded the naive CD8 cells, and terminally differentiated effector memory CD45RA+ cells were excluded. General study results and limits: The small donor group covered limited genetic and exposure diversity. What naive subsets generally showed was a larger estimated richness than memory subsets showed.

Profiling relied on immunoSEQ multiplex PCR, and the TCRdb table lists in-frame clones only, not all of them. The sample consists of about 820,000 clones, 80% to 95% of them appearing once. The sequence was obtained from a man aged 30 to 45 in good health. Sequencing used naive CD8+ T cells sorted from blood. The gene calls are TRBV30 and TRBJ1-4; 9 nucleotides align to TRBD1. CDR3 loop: CAWNLQGAGEKLFF. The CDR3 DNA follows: TGTGCCTGGAATTTACAGGGGGCAGGTGAAAAACTGTTTTTT.